This T cell receptor (beta chain) was profiled in a study of cytomegalovirus exposure and HLA in healthy donors. Points from the study as a whole: Earlier analysis looked at TCR beta V segments, and most were productive about 87% or about 30% of the time.

V lost 1 base, J lost 11 bases, and 14 bases stayed unmatched. The V gene's germline CDR1 is SGHVS and CDR2 FNYEAQ. The CDR3 has 16 residues. PCR amplification relied on 60 Vbeta primers (plus 13 Jbeta primers). TCRdb's table, derived via immunoSEQ multiplex PCR, lists solely in-frame clones and lacks some. The data hold approximately 90,000 clones, with roughly three fifths observed a single time. This clone occurred once. Its specificity is not known. The source material was PBMCs. The receptor was derived from a woman aged 25 to 39 in good health and CMV-seronegative. V usage is TRBV7-6 and J usage is TRBJ2-5; 9 bases map to TRBD2. The CDR3 DNA follows: TGTGCCAGCAGCTTAGGTGGCGGGAGGGCCCAGGAAGAGCAGTACTTC. This encodes CASSLGGGRAQEEQYF.